These 28 T cell receptor beta chains share one sample of origin, sequenced in a study of memory CD4+ T cells and cytomegalovirus serostatus. Assay used: immunoSEQ multiplex PCR; TCRdb lists only in-frame clones, some missing. The data contain over 65,000 clones, approximately 78% of them singletons. The sort gate was single viable CD3+CD4+CD8-CD45RO+ cells for memory CD4+ T cells. The specimen sequenced was memory CD4+ T cells from blood. The receptor source for this set is an adult in good health and CMV-seropositive.

CDR3 sequence reads: CASSSPTYEQYV. In DNA, the CDR3 is TGTGCCAGCAGTTCGCCAACCTACGAGCAGTACGTC. The rearrangement joins TRBV6-6 to TRBJ2-7; D is undetermined. The V and J ends lost 4 bases and 2 bases respectively, with 6 bases between them. The CDR3 has 12 residues. Germline V gene lookup returns CDR1 MNHNY and CDR2 SVGAGI (reference sequence).

The chain links TRBV30 to TRBJ1-2, with 7 bases aligning to TRBD1. Germline CDR1 and CDR2: GTSNPN and SVGIG (reference sequence). The CDR3 is 15 residues long. V gave up 0 bases and J gave up 8 bases; unmatched junction bases: 12. The CDR3 spells CAWSVLRTGGRGYTF. CDR3 sequence (DNA): TGTGCCTGGAGTGTACTCAGGACAGGCGGGCGAGGCTACACCTTC. The whole variable domain, filled in from reference TRBV30 and TRBJ1-2, reads SQTIHQWPATLVQPVGSPLSLECTVEGTSNPNLYWYRQAAGRGLQLLFYSVGIGQISSEVPQNLSASRPQDRQFILSSKKLLLSDSGFYLCAWSVLRTGGRGYTFGSGTRLTVV.

V gene TRBV5-1 combines with J gene TRBJ1-2; 8 positions agree with TRBD1. The CDR3 loop spans 17 amino acids. Germline V gene sequence: CDR1 SGHRS, CDR2 YFSETQ. The V gene end was trimmed by 6 bases and the J gene end by 6 bases; junction bases not matched to a gene: 19. CDR3 DNA sequence: TGCGCCAGCACCCGTTGGACAGGGAACCCATGGGCGGATGGCTACACCTTC. Translating gives CASTRWTGNPWADGYTF.

The chain uses TRBV6-5 and TRBJ1-1; D possibly corresponds to TRBD1 (5 bases). The V and J ends lost 0 bases and 7 bases respectively, with 15 bases between them. The CDR3 runs to 15 residues. The germline CDR1 and CDR2 sequences are MNHEY and SVGAGI. For the CDR3, the DNA is TGTGCCAGCAGTTACTCGAATGGGGGAACGGGTGAAGCTTTCTTT. This codes for CASSYSNGGTGEAFF.

The rearrangement uses TRBV2 and TRBJ1-4; 8 bases fit TRBD1. Germline V gives CDR1 SNHLY, CDR2 FYNNEI. The trim removed 6 bases at V and 2 bases at J, leaving 5 bases unmatched. The CDR3 runs to 15 residues. CDR3 DNA: TGTGCCAGCAGAGAAACAGGGGGGACTAATGAAAAACTGTTTTTT. It specifies CASRETGGTNEKLFF.

The chain uses TRBV11-2 and TRBJ1-1, with 7 bases identical to TRBD1. V was pared by 3 bases and J by 4 bases, with 8 bases of the junction left unmatched. Germline V CDR1 and CDR2: SGHAT, FQNNGV. This CDR3 has 15 amino acids. The CDR3 loop is CASSFLGGESTEAFF. The CDR3, as DNA: TGTGCCAGCAGCTTCTTAGGGGGCGAGAGCACTGAAGCTTTCTTT.

This clone showed up just a few times. The rearrangement uses TRBV30 and TRBJ1-5, with D possibly being TRBD1 (6 bases). The germline V gene has CDR1 GTSNPN and CDR2 SVGIG (reference sequence). The CDR3 has 14 amino acids. Between the trimmed V and J ends, which lost 5 bases and 1 base, there was a span of 12 bases. CDR3 sequence reads: CAWSAGVSNQPQHF. Written as DNA, the CDR3 is TGTGCCTGGTCGGCAGGGGTAAGCAATCAGCCCCAGCATTTT.

J is TRBJ1-1 and V is TRBV7-2, with 9 bases lining up with TRBD1. The ends lost 3 bases at V and 5 bases at J; junction bases unmatched: 7. The CDR3 is 15 residues long. Germline V CDR1 and CDR2: SGHTA, FQGNSA. This chain's CDR3 is CASSLGTGLGTEAFF. The CDR3 region has the DNA TGTGCCAGCAGCTTGGGGACAGGGCTAGGGACTGAAGCTTTCTTT.

The DNA for the CDR3 is TGTGCCAGCAGTCTCCACCGCGACAACTATGGCTACACCTTC. Amino acids: CASSLHRDNYGYTF. The J gene is TRBJ1-2, the V gene TRBV28; no clear D. The V gene's germline CDR1 is MDHEN and CDR2 SYDVKM. The CDR3 length is 14 residues. Trimming shortened V by 5 bases and J by 2 bases, and 12 bases separated the two germline ends.

This rearrangement joins TRBV5-4 to TRBJ1-4, with D perhaps TRBD1 (5 bases). The CDR3 has 14 residues. V lost 0 bases and J 4 bases, leaving 7 bases between the germline ends. Germline CDR1 reads SGHNT; CDR2 reads YYREEE (reference sequence). In nucleotides, the CDR3 is TGTGCCAGCAGCTTGGCACAGGATAATGAAAAACTGTTTTTT. Translation gives CASSLAQDNEKLFF.

The gene calls are TRBV28 and TRBJ2-7; 11 nucleotides align to TRBD1. Germline V gene lookup returns CDR1 MDHEN and CDR2 SYDVKM. V was clipped by 4 bases and J by 4 bases; unmatched bases: 6. The CDR3 totals 15 residues. CDR3 DNA sequence: TGTGCCAGCAGTTCCCCCGGGACAGGGGGATACGAGCAGTACTTC. Translated, it gives CASSSPGTGGYEQYF.

The chain has TRBV2 and TRBJ2-4; 11 bases map to TRBD2. The CDR3 is 21 amino acids. V shed 7 bases and J 4 bases; nucleotides not matched to a gene: 24. Germline V gene sequence: CDR1 SNHLY, CDR2 FYNNEI. CDR3 protein: CASNGHGGSSSTSGRKNIQYF. CDR3 bases: TGTGCCAGCAACGGCCATGGTGGCAGCTCGAGCACTAGCGGGAGAAAAAACATTCAGTACTTC.

The V gene is TRBV5-5, the J gene TRBJ1-4; D is perhaps TRBD1 (6 bases). Germline lookup yields CDR1 SGHKS and CDR2 YYEKEE (reference sequence). The CDR3 consists of 13 residues. V lost 1 base and J 11 bases, leaving 12 bases between the germline ends. The CDR3 region has the DNA TGTGCCAGCAGCTTGAACTGGGACAACAAACTGTTTTTT. Encoded protein: CASSLNWDNKLFF.

The chain carries TRBV25-1 and TRBJ1-2, with D perhaps TRBD1 (5 bases). Trimming took 5 bases from V and 7 from J, leaving 17 bases between them. The CDR3 is made up of 14 amino acids. CDR1 is MGHDK, CDR2 SYGVNS, per germline. The CDR3 protein is CASSSGTGGPGYTF. CDR3 nucleotide sequence: TGTGCCAGCAGTTCTGGGACGGGGGGACCTGGCTACACCTTC.

This clone has a handful of counts. The chain employs TRBV5-1 and TRBJ1-5, with TRBD1 identical over 7 bases. With 4 bases clipped from V and 3 bases from J, the junction kept 7 bases outside the gene matches. CDR3 length equals 15 residues. Germline loops: CDR1 SGHRS, CDR2 YFSETQ. CDR3 in DNA: TGCGCCAGCAGCAAGGCAGGACAGGACAATCAGCCCCAGCATTTT. Translation gives CASSKAGQDNQPQHF.

The J gene is TRBJ2-5, the V gene TRBV19; the D is unclear. CDR1 is LNHDA, CDR2 SQIVND, per germline (reference sequence). V lost 3 bases, J lost 5 bases, and 4 bases lay in between. This CDR3 region has 11 residues. The chain's CDR3 is CASSMFETQYF. The CDR3 DNA reads TGTGCCAGTAGTATGTTCGAGACCCAGTACTTC.

This CDR3 reads CASSEREQYF. The CDR3 nucleotides are TGCGCCAGCAGTGAGCGCGAGCAGTACTTC. The chain couples TRBV10-2 to TRBJ2-7; the D is unclear. The CDR3 sequence is 10 residues long. Trimming removed 2 bases from V and 6 bases from J, with 2 bases in between. Germline values: CDR1 WSHSY, CDR2 SAAADI.

V gene TRBV11-2 combines with J gene TRBJ2-1; the match to TRBD2 covers 8 bases. CDR3 size: 15 residues. The ends lost 3 bases at V and 3 bases at J; junction bases unmatched: 4. CDR1 is SGHAT, CDR2 FQNNGV, per germline. The CDR3 coding sequence is TGTGCCAGCAGCTTGGGTGCGGGAGGCTACAATGAGCAGTTCTTC. This codes for CASSLGAGGYNEQFF.

The gene calls are TRBV30 and TRBJ2-7; 8 nucleotides agree with TRBD2. Germline CDR1 and CDR2: GTSNPN and SVGIG (reference sequence). V trimming: 2 bases; J trimming: 7 bases; junction bases outside the gene matches: 28. The CDR3 covers 20 residues. The CDR3 DNA reads as TGTGCCTGGAGTTCCCCCGACCGTAGCCGAGCGGGAGCTAAGGTGTGTGAGCAGTACGTC. It yields the protein CAWSSPDRSRAGAKVCEQYV.

The chain employs TRBV11-3 and TRBJ2-5; no clear D. V was cut by 4 bases and J by 5 bases, with 14 bases left in between. This CDR3 contains 14 residues. Germline V gives CDR1 SGHNT, CDR2 YENEEA. DNA of the CDR3: TGTGCCAGCAGCTCCAACGCCGTATCGGAGACCCAGTACTTC. Its protein product is CASSSNAVSETQYF.

This chain links TRBV6-1 with TRBJ2-3; 12 bases map to TRBD2. This CDR3 spans 18 amino acids. Germline lookup yields CDR1 MNHNS and CDR2 SASEGT. V was pared by 2 bases and J by 1 base, with 7 bases of the junction left unmatched. The CDR3 DNA sequence: TGTGCCAGCAGTGAAACTCGGACTAGCGGGGACCGCACAGATACGCAGTATTTT. Protein sequence: CASSETRTSGDRTDTQYF.

V is TRBV30 and J is TRBJ2-7, with D perhaps given as TRBD1 or TRBD2 (5 bases each). With 2 bases removed from V and 7 bases from J, the gap between germline ends came to 15 bases. CDR1 is GTSNPN and CDR2 is SVGIG in the germline V gene (reference sequence). There are 13 residues in the CDR3. CDR3 loop: CAWSFRGLGEQYV. The CDR3 bases are TGTGCCTGGAGTTTCCGGGGCCTGGGGGAGCAGTACGTC.

The chain has TRBV28 and TRBJ1-5; possibly TRBD1 for D (5 bases). The CDR3 loop spans 15 amino acids. The germline V gene has CDR1 MDHEN and CDR2 SYDVKM. Trimming shortened V by 5 bases and J by 5 bases, and 16 bases separated the two germline ends. The CDR3, as DNA: TGTGCCAGCAGTACCGGGGCCCTCCCGGATCAGCCCCAGCATTTT. Amino acids: CASSTGALPDQPQHF.

The J gene is TRBJ1-2, the V gene TRBV5-5; 8 bases are a match to TRBD1. CDR3 length equals 13 residues. V shed 7 bases and J 5 bases; nucleotides not matched to a gene: 7. The germline CDR1 and CDR2 sequences are SGHKS and YYEKEE (reference sequence). In DNA form, the CDR3 reads TGTGCCAGCGACAGGGGCAGTGAGTATGGCTACACCTTC. This translates into CASDRGSEYGYTF.

The V call is TRBV6-5, the J call TRBJ1-1; D is unresolved. V gave up 2 bases and J gave up 2 bases, with 15 bases separating them. The CDR3 sequence is 16 residues long. CDR1 is MNHEY and CDR2 is SVGAGI in the germline V gene. CDR3 in DNA: TGTGCCAGCAGTTACGGACCGACGAGGATAAACACTGAAGCTTTCTTT. Translation gives CASSYGPTRINTEAFF.

This clone was counted a single time. The V and J genes are TRBV19 and TRBJ2-4; possibly TRBD2 for D (6 bases). Germline CDR1 and CDR2: LNHDA and SQIVND (reference sequence). The CDR3 has 14 amino acids. Trimming took 7 bases from V and 9 from J, leaving 19 bases between them. CDR3 coding DNA: TGTGCCAGTACCCGACGAGGGGAGGAGGGCATTCAGTACTTC. As protein: CASTRRGEEGIQYF.

The J gene is TRBJ1-1, the V gene TRBV5-1; the D is unclear. CDR3 size: 14 residues. Germline values: CDR1 SGHRS, CDR2 YFSETQ. V was trimmed by 2 bases and J by 4 bases, leaving 12 bases between them. In nucleotides, the CDR3 is TGCGCCAGCAGCTTTAAGGGTGAGAGCACTGAAGCTTTCTTT. This translates into CASSFKGESTEAFF.

This chain uses TRBV2 with TRBJ2-2; maybe TRBD2 (5 bases). Germline CDR1 reads SNHLY; CDR2 reads FYNNEI. V lost 6 bases and J 4 bases, leaving 15 bases between the germline ends. This CDR3 region has 15 residues. The CDR3 nucleotides read TGTGCCAGCAGAGAGGGCAATTGGGGCACCGGGGAGCTGTTTTTT. Amino acid sequence: CASREGNWGTGELFF.